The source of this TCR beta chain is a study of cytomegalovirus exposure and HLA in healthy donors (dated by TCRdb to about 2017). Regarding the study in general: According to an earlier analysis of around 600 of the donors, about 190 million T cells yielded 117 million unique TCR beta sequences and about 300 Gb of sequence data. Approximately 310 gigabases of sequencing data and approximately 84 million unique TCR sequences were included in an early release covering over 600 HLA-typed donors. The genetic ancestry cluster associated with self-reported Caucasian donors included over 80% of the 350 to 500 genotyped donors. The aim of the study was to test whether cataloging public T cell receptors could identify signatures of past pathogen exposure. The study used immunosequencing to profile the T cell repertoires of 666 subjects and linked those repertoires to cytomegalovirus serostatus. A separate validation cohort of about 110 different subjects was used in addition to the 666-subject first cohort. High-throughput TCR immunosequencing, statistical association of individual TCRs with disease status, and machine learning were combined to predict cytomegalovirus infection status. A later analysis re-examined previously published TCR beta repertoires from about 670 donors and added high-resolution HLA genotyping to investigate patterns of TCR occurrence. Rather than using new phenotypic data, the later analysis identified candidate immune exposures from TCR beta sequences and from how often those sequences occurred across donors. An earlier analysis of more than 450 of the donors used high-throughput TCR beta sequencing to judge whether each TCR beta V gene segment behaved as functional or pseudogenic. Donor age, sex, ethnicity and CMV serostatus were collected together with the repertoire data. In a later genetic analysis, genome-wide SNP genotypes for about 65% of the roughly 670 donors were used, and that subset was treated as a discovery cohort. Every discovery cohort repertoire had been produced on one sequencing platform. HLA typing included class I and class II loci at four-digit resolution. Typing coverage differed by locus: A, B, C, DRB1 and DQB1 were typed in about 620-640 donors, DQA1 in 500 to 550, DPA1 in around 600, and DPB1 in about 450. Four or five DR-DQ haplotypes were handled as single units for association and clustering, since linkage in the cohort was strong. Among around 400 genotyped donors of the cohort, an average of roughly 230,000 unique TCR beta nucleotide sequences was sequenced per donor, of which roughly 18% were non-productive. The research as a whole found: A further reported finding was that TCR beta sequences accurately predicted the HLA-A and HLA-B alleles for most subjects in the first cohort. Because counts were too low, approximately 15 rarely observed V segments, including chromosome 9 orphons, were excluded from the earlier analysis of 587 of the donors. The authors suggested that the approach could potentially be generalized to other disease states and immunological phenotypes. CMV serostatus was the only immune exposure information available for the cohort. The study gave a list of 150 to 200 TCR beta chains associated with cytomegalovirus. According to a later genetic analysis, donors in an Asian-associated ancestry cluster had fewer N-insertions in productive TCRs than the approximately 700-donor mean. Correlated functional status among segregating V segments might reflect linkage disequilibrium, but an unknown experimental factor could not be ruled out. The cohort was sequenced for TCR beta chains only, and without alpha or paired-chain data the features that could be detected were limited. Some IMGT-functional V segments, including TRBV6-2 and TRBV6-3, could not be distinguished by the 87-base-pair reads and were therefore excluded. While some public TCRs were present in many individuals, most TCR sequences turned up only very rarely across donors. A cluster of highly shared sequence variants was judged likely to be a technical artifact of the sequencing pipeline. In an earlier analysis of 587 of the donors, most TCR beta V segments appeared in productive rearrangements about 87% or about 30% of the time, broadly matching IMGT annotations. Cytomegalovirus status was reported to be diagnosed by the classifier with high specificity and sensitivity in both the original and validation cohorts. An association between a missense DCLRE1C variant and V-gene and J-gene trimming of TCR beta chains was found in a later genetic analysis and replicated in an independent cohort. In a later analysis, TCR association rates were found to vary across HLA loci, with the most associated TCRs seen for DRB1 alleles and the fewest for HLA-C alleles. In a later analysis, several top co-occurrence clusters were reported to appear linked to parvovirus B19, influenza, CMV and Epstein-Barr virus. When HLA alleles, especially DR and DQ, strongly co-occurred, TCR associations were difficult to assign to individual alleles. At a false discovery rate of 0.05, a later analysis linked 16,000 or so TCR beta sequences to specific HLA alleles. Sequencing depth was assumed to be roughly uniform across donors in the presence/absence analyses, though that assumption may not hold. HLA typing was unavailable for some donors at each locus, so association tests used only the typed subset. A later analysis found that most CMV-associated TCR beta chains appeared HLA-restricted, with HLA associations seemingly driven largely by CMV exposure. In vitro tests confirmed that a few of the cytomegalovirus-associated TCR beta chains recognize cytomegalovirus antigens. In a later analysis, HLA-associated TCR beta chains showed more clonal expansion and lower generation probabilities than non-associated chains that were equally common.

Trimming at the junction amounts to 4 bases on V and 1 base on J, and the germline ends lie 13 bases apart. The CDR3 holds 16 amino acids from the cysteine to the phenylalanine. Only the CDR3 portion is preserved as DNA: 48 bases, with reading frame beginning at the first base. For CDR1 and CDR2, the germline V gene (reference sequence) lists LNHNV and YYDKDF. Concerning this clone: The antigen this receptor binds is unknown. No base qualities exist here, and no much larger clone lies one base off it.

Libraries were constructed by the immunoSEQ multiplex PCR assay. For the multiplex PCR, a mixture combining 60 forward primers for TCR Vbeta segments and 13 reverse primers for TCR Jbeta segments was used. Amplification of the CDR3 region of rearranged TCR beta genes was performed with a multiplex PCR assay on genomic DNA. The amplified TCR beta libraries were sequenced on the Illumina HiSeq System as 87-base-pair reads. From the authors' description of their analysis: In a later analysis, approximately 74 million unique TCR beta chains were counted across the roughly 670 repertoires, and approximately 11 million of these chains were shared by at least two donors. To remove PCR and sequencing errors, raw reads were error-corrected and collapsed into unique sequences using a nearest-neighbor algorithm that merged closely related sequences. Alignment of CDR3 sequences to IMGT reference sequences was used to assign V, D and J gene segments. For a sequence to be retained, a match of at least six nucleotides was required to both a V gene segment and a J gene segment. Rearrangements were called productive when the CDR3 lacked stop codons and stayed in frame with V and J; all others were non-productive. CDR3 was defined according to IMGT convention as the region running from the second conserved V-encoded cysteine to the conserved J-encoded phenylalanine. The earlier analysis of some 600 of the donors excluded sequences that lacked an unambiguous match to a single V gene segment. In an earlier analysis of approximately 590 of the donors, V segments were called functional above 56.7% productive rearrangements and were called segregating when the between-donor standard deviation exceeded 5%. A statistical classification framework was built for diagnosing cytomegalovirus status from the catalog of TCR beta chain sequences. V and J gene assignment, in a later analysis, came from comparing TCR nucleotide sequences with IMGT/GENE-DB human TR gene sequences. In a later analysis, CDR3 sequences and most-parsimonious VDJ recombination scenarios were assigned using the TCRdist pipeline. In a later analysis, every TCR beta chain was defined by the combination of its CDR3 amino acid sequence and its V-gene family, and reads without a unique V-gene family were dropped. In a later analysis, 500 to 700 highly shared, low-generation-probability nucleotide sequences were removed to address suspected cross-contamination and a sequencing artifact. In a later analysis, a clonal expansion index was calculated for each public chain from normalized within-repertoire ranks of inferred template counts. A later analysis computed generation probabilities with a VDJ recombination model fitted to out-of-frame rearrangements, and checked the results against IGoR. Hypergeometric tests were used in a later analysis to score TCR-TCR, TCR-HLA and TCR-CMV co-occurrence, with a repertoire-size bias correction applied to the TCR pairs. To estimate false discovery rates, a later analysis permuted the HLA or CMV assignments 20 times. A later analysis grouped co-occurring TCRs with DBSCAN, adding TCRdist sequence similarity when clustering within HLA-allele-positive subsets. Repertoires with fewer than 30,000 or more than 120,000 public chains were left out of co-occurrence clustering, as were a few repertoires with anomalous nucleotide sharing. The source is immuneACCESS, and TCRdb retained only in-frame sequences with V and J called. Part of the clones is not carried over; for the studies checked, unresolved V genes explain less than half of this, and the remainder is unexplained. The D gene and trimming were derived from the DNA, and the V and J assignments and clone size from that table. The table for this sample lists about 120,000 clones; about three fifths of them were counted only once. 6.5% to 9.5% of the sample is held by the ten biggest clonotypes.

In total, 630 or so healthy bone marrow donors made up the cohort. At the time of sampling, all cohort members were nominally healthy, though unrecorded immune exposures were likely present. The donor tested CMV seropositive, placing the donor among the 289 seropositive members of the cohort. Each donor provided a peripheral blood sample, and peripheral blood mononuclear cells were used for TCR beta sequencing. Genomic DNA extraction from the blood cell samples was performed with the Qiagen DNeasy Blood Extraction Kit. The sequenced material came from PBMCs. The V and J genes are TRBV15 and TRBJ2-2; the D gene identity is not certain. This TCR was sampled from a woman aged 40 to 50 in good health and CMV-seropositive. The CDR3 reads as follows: CATSTFTAGNTGELFF. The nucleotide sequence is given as TGTGCCACCAGCACCTTCACAGCAGGGAACACCGGGGAGCTGTTTTTT.